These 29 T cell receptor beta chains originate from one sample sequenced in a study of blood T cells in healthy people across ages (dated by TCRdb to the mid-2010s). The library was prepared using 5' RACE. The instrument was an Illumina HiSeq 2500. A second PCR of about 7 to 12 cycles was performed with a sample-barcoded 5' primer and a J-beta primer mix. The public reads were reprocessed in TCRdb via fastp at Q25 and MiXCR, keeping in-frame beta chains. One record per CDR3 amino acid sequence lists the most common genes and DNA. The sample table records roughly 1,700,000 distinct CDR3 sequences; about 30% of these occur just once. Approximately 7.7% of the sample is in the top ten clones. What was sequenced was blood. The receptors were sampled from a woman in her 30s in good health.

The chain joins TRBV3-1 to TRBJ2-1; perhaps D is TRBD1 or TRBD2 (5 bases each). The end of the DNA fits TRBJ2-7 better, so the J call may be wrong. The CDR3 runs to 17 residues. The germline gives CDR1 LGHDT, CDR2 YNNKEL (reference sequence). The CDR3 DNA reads TGTGCCAGCAGCCAAGCGTCGGGGCTAGTTGGTTACAATGAGCAGTACTTC. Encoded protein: CASSQASGLVGYNEQYF.

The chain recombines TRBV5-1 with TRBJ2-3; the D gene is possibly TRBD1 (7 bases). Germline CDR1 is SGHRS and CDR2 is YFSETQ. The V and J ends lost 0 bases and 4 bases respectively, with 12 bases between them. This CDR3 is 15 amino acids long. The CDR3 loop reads CASSLGTTGADTQYF. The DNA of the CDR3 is TGCGCCAGCAGCTTGGGGACTACAGGGGCAGATACGCAGTATTTT.

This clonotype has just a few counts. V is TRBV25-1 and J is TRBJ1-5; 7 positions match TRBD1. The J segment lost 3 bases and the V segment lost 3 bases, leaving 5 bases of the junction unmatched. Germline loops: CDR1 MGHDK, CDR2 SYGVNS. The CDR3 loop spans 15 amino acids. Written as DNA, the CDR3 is TGTGCCAGCAGTGATTCGGGACAGCCCAATCAGCCCCAGCATTTT. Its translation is CASSDSGQPNQPQHF.

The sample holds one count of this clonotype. CDR3 protein: CASRTGTESYEQYF. DNA for the CDR3: TGTGCCAGCAGGACCGGGACAGAGAGCTACGAGCAGTACTTC. The V and J genes are TRBV12-3 or TRBV12-4 and TRBJ2-7; 7 positions match TRBD1. V lost 6 bases and J lost 3; bases outside the gene matches: 8. The CDR3 is made up of 14 amino acids.

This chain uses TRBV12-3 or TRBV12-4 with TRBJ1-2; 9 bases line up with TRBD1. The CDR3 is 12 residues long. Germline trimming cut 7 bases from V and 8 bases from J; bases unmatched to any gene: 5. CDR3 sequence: CASTRTGEGYTF. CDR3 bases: TGTGCCAGCACCCGGACAGGGGAGGGCTACACCTTC.

The CDR3 DNA reads as TGTGCCAGCATGCGGGACAGGGGATCCTACACCTTC. It encodes CASMRDRGSYTF. The V gene is TRBV2, the J gene TRBJ1-2; 10 bases fit TRBD1. The CDR3 covers 12 residues. Germline CDR1 reads SNHLY; CDR2 reads FYNNEI. V shed 7 bases, J shed 10 bases, and the junction held 6 bases outside the gene matches. Based on the CDR3 plus reference TRBV2 and TRBJ1-2, the full variable domain is EPEVTQTPSHQVTQMGQEVILRCVPISNHLYFYWYRQILGQKVEFLVSFYNNEISEKSEIFDDQFSVERPDGSNFTLKIRSTKLEDSAMYFCASMRDRGSYTFGSGTRLTVV.

The CDR3 here is CASSSWTATYEQYF. DNA for the CDR3: TGTGCCAGCAGCTCCTGGACAGCCACCTACGAGCAGTACTTC. This chain joins TRBV3-1 and TRBJ2-7, with D possibly TRBD1 on 6 matching bases. The germline V gene has CDR1 LGHDT and CDR2 YNNKEL (reference sequence). Trimming took off 5 bases at V and 2 bases at J, with 13 bases between the two ends. This CDR3 contains 14 residues.

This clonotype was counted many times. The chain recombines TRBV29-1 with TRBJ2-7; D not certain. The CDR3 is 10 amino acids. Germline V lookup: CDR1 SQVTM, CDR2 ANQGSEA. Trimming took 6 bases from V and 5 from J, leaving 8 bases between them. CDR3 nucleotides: TGCAGCGTGGGGTTTGACGAGCAGTACTTC. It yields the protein CSVGFDEQYF.

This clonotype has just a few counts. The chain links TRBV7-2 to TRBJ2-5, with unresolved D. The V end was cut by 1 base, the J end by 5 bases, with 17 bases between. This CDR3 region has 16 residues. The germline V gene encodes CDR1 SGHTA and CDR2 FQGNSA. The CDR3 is CASSLVSGAVGETQYF. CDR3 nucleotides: TGTGCCAGCAGCTTAGTTTCGGGCGCGGTCGGGGAGACCCAGTACTTC.

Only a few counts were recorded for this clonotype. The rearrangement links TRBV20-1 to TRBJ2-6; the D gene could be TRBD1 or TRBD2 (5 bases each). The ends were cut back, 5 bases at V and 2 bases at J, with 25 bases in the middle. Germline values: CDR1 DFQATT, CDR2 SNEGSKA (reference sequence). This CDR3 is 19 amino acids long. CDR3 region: CSARRYAGRRGPGANVLTF. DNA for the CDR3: TGCAGTGCTCGCAGATACGCTGGTCGACGGGGCCCTGGGGCCAACGTCCTGACTTTC.

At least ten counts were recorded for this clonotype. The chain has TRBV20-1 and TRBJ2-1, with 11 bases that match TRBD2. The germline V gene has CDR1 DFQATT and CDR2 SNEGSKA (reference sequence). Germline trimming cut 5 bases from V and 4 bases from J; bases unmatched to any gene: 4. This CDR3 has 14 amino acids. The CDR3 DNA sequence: TGCAGTGCTGCCGGGACTAGCGGATACAATGAGCAGTTCTTC. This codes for CSAAGTSGYNEQFF.

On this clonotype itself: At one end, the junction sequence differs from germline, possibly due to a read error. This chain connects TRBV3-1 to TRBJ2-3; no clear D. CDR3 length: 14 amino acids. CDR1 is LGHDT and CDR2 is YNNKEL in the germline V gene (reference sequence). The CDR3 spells CASSPRRMADAQYF. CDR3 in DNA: TGTGCCAGCAGCCCCCGTAGGATGGCAGATGCGCAGTATTTT.

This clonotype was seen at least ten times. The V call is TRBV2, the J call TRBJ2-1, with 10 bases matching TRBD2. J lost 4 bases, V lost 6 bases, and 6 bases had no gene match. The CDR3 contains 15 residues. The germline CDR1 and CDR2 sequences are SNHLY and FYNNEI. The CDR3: CASRAASGGYNEQFF. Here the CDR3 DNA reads TGTGCCAGCAGGGCCGCTAGCGGGGGATACAATGAGCAGTTCTTC.

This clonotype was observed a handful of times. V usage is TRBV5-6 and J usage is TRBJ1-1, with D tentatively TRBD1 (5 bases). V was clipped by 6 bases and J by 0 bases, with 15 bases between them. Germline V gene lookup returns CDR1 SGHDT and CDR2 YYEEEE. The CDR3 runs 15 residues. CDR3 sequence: CASTPAGGVNTEAFF. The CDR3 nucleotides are TGTGCCAGCACCCCGGCGGGGGGTGTGAACACTGAAGCTTTCTTT.

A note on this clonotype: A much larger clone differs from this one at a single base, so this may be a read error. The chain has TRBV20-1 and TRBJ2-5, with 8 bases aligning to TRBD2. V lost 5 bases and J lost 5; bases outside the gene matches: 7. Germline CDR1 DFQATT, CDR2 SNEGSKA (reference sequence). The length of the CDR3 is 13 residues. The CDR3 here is CSAANSGEETQYF. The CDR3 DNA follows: TGCAGTGCTGCTAATAGCGGGGAGGAGACCCAGTACTTC.

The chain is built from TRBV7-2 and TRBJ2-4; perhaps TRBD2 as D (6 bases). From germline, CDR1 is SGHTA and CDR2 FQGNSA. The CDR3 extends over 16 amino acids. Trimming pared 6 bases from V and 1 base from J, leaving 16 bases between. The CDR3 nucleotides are TGTGCCAGCAGTCAAAGGAGGGTCGGGGCCAAAAACATTCAGTACTTC. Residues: CASSQRRVGAKNIQYF.

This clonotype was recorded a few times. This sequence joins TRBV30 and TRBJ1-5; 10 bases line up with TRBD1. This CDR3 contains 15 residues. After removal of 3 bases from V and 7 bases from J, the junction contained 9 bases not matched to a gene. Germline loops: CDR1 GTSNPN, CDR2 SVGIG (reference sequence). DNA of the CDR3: TGTGCCTGGAGCCAAGGACAGGGGGTAAGACAGCCCCAGCATTTT. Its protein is CAWSQGQGVRQPQHF.

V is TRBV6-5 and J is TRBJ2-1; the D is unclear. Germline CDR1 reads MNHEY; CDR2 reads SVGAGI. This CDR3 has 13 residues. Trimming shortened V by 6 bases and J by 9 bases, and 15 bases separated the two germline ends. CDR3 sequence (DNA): TGTGCCAGCAGCCTCTCGAATGAGGTTGAGCAGTTCTTC. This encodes CASSLSNEVEQFF.

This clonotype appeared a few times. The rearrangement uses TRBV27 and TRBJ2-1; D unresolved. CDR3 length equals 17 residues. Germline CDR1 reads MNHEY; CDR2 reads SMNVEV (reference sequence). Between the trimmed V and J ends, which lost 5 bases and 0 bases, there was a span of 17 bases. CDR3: CASSPRTSIGSYNEQFF. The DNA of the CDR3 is TGTGCCAGCAGTCCTCGAACTTCGATCGGCTCCTACAATGAGCAGTTCTTC.

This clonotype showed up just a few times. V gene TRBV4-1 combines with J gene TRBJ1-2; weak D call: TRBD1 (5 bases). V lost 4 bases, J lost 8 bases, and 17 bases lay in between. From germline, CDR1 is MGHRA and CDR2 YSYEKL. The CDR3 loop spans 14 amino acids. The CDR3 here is CASSLWGGTEGYTF. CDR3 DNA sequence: TGCGCCAGCAGCCTCTGGGGGGGGACGGAGGGCTACACCTTC.

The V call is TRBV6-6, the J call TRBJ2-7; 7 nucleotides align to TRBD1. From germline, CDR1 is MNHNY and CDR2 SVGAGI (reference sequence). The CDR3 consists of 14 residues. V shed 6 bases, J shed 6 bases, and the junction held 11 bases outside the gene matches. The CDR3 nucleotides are TGTGCCAGCAGAGAACAGGGGCAGGGGTTCGAGCAGTACTTC. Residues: CASREQGQGFEQYF.

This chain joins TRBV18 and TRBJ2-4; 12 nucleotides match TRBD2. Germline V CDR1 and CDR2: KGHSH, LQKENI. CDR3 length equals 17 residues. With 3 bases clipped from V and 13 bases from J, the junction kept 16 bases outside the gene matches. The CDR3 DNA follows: TGTGCCAGCTCACCTGGACTAGCGGGGTACTCCTACAATGAGCAGTACTTC. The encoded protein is CASSPGLAGYSYNEQYF.

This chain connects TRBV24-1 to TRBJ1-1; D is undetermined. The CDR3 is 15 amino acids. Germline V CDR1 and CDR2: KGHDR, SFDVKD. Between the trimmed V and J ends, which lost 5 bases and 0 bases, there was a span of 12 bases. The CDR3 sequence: CATSVSEFMNTEAFF. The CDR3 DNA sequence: TGTGCCACCAGTGTATCAGAGTTCATGAACACTGAAGCTTTCTTT.

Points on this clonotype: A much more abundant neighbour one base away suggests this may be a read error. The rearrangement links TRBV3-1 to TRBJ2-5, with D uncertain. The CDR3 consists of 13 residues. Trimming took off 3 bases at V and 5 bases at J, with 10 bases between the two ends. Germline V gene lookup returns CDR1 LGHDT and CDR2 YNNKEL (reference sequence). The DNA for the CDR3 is TGTGCCAGCAGCCAGTCTACGGATGAGACCCAGTACTTC. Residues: CASSQSTDETQYF.

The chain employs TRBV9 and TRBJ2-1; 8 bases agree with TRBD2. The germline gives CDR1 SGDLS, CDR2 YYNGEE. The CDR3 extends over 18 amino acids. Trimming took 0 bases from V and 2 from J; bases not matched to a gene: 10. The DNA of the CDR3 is TGTGCCAGCAGCGTAGGGGACGGGAGGGCCGGGACCTACAATGAGCAGTTCTTC. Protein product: CASSVGDGRAGTYNEQFF. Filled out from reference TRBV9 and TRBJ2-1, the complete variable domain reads DSGVTQTPKHLITATGQRVTLRCSPRSGDLSVYWYQQSLDQGLQFLIQYYNGEERAKGNILERFSAQQFPDLHSELNLSSLELGDSALYFCASSVGDGRAGTYNEQFFGPGTRLTVL.

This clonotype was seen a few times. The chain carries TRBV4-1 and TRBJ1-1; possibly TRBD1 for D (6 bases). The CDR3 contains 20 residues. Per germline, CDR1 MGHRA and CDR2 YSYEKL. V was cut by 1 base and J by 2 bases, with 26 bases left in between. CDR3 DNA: TGCGCCAGCAGCCAAGCTAGCCTCAGGGGATGGGGTATAAGAAACACTGAAGCTTTCTTT. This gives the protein CASSQASLRGWGIRNTEAFF.

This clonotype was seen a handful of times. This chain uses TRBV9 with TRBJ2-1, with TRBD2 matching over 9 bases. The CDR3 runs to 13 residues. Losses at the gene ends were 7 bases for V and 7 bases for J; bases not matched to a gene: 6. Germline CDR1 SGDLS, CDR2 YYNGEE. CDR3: CASGGGGVNEQFF. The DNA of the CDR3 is TGTGCCAGCGGGGGCGGGGGGGTAAATGAGCAGTTCTTC.

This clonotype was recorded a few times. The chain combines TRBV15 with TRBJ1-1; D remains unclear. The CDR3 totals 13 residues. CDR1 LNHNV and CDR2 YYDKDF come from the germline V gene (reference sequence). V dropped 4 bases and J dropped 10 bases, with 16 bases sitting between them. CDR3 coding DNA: TGTGCCACCAGCACCTTCATGTCCCAAAGAGCTTTCTTT. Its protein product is CATSTFMSQRAFF. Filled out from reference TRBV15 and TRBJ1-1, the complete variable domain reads DAMVIQNPRYQVTQFGKPVTLSCSQTLNHNVMYWYQQKSSQAPKLLFHYYDKDFNNEADTPDNFQSRRPNTSFCFLDIRSPGLGDTAMYLCATSTFMSQRAFFGQGTRLTVV.

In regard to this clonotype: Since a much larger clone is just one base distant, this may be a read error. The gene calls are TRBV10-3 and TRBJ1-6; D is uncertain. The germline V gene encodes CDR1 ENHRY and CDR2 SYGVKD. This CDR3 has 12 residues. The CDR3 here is CATSETNSPLHF. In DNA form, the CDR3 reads TGTGCCACCAGTGAGACTAATTCACCCCTCCACTTT.